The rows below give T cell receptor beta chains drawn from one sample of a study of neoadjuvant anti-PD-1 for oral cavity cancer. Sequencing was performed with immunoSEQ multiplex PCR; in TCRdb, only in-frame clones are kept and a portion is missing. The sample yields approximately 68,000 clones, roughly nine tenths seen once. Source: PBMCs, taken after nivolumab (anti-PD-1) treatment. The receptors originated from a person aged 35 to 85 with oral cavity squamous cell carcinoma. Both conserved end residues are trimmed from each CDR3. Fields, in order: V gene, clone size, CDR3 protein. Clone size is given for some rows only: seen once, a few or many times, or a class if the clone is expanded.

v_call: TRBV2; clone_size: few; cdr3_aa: ATRGGTLNQPQH
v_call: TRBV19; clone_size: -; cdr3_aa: ASSSQHNYGYT
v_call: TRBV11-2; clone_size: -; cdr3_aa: ASSLYYEQY
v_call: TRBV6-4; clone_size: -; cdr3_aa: ASRVMWNTGELF
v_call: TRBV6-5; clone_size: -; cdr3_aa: ASSYSRGPEQY
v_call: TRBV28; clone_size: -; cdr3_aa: ASSLWTTSGIPYNEQF
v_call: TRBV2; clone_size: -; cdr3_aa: ASRETGGTYGYT
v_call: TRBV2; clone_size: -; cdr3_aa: ASSSQGFSNQPQH
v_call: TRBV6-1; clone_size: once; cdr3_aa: ASSEEGRTLKQY
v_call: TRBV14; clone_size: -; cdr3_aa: ASNPTIANTGELF
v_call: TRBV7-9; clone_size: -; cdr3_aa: ASSFGGIHTIY
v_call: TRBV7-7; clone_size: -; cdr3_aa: ASTQDRANTEAF
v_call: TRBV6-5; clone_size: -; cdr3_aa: ASSYTRTGNSYEQY
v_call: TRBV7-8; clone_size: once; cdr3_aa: ASSLARPNTGELF
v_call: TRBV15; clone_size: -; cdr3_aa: ATSRVTHADTQY
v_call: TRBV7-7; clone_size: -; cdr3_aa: ASRCSGRSADTQY
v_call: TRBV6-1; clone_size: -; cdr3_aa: ASSEALQGALPYYGYGYT
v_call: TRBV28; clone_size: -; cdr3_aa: ASSLTGGNTEAF
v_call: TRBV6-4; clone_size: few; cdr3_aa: ASSEVAGGQEQF
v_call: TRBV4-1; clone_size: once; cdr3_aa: ASSQGNQPQH
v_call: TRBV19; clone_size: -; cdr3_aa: ASSIRGAERTTEAF
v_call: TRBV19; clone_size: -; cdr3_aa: ASSMGQRNTEAF
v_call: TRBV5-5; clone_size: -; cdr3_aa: ASSWTAWGVNTGELF
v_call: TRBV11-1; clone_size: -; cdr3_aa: ASSLRWGGTDTQY
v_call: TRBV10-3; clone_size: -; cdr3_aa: AISDVGSNQPQH
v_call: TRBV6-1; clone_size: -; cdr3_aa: ASSEGRGGDTQY
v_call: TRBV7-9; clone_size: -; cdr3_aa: AINTDTQY
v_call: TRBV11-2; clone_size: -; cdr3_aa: ASRQGQGRAEAF
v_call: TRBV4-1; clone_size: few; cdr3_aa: ASSQGIGVRDTEAF
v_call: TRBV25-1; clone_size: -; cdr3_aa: ASSQGTFGAYEQY